This note documents a single TCR beta chain sequence. Its antigen remains unknown. These data are taken from a study of post-analysis software for immune sequencing data. Study-level background: Patients had relapsing-remitting, secondary progressive or progressive-relapsing multiple sclerosis; some lacked subtype. Overall study results and limits: Normalized Chao1 diversity was significantly reduced in patients versus controls. Patients carried roughly 5 TRBV segments more frequently than controls did, and TRBV5-6, TRBV5-1 and TRBV20-1 were among them. Samples made in the same batch grouped tightly together by F measure.

Looked up from germline, CDR1 is SGHRS and CDR2 is YFSETQ. After removal of 2 bases from V and 5 bases from J, the junction contained 6 bases not matched to a gene. This CDR3 has 15 amino acids. Sequencing libraries made from TCR beta cDNA carried unique molecular identifiers. Input of roughly 0.85 to 11 million T cells yielded a few hundred thousand cDNA molecules. Via MiXCR, TCRdb re-called the PCR reads, giving one row per CDR3 protein. The table includes roughly 870,000 distinct CDR3 sequences, under 70% detected once. The material sequenced was blood. The chain joins TRBV5-1 to TRBJ2-2; 7 bases are shared with TRBD1. This clonotype was obtained from a girl between 10 and 17 years old with multiple sclerosis. This CDR3 is CASSFVTGKTGELFF. The CDR3, as DNA: TGCGCCAGCAGCTTCGTGACAGGGAAAACCGGGGAGCTGTTTTTT.